This is a list of T cell receptor beta chains from one sample in a study of T cell responses to AZD1222 COVID-19 vaccine. Using immunoSEQ multiplex PCR, the repertoire was profiled, and TCRdb retains in-frame clones only, with some absent. Of approximately 120,000 clones in the sample, about 88% were seen once. Here the sequenced sample was peripheral blood, taken on day 0 of AZD1222 vaccination. All receptors come from an adult in good health. CDR3s include the opening cysteine and the closing phenylalanine or tryptophan. The D gene is left open where the match is weak. Some rows have no size entry. The others give once, few or many, or a class for an expanded clone.

CDR3aa | CDR3nt | d_gene | j_gene | v_gene | abundance
CASSGQGFNYEQYF | TGTGCCAGCAGCGGACAGGGCTTTAACTACGAGCAGTACTTC | TRBD1 | TRBJ2-7 | TRBV28 | few
CASSPRVYNEQFF | TGTGCCAGCAGCCCGCGGGTCTACAATGAGCAGTTCTTC | . | TRBJ2-1 | TRBV5-8 | .
CASTLTGLSSGNTIYF | TGTGCCAGTACCCTGACAGGACTTAGCTCTGGAAACACCATATATTTT | . | TRBJ1-3 | TRBV19 | .
CASSLGGRGRGLNTEAFF | TGTGCCAGCAGCTTAGGCGGCAGGGGGAGGGGGCTGAACACTGAAGCTTTCTTT | TRBD1 | TRBJ1-1 | TRBV7-2 | .
CASSLEGLNTEAFF | TGCGCCAGCAGCTTGGAGGGACTGAACACTGAAGCTTTCTTT | . | TRBJ1-1 | TRBV5-1 | .
CASSRTDQETQYF | TGCGCCAGCAGTAGGACAGACCAAGAGACCCAGTACTTC | . | TRBJ2-5 | TRBV5-1 | once
CASSLLRQNTGELFF | TGTGCCAGCAGTCTCCTCCGACAGAACACCGGGGAGCTGTTTTTT | . | TRBJ2-2 | TRBV28 | .
CASSPSGQRNTEAFF | TGTGCCAGCTCACCGAGCGGACAGAGGAACACTGAAGCTTTCTTT | . | TRBJ1-1 | TRBV18 | .
CASSEVGLQGAYGYTF | TGTGCCAGCAGTGAAGTGGGTTTACAGGGGGCGTATGGCTACACCTTC | TRBD1 | TRBJ1-2 | TRBV6-1 | once
CASSLVRTQNTEAFF | TGTGCCAGCAGCTTAGTGCGGACGCAGAACACTGAAGCTTTCTTT | . | TRBJ1-1 | TRBV11-3 | few
CASSFTGPNEKLFF | TGTGCCAGCAGTTTTACAGGGCCCAATGAAAAACTGTTTTTT | . | TRBJ1-4 | TRBV2 | .
CASSQDRVGIIGELFF | TGTGCCAGCAGCCAAGATCGGGTGGGCATTATCGGGGAGCTGTTTTTT | . | TRBJ2-2 | TRBV14 | .
CASQSQREGVEQFF | TGTGCCAGCCAGAGCCAGCGGGAGGGTGTTGAGCAGTTCTTC | TRBD2 | TRBJ2-1 | TRBV27 | .
CASSLLAGTQETQYF | TGCGCCAGCAGCTTACTAGCGGGAACCCAAGAGACCCAGTACTTC | TRBD2 | TRBJ2-5 | TRBV5-1 | .
CASSLAGAARRDTDTQYF | TGTGCCAGCAGCCTAGCGGGGGCGGCGCGACGGGACACAGATACGCAGTATTTT | TRBD2 | TRBJ2-3 | TRBV5-4 | .
CASSLGRGSPLHF | TGTGCCAGCAGTTTAGGCAGGGGTTCACCCCTCCACTTT | . | TRBJ1-6 | TRBV12-3/TRBV12-4 | .
CASSFGQSGRADEQFF | TGCGCCAGCAGCTTCGGGCAGAGCGGGAGGGCCGATGAGCAGTTCTTC | TRBD2 | TRBJ2-1 | TRBV5-1 | once
CASSLVGGTGELFF | TGTGCCAGCAGCTTAGTTGGTGGCACCGGGGAGCTGTTTTTT | . | TRBJ2-2 | TRBV7-2 | .
CASSYVAQGVNQYF | TGTGCCAGCAGCTACGTGGCTCAGGGCGTGAACCAGTACTTC | . | TRBJ2-5 | TRBV11-3 | few
CASSLSAGNHGYTF | TGTGCCAGCAGTTTATCGGCAGGGAACCATGGCTACACCTTC | . | TRBJ1-2 | TRBV27 | .
CASSLGLDNSPLHF | TGCGCCAGCAGCTTGGGACTGGATAATTCACCCCTCCACTTT | . | TRBJ1-6 | TRBV5-1 | .
CASSPVGTDYNEQFF | TGTGCCAGCAGTCCCGTCGGGACCGACTACAATGAGCAGTTCTTC | . | TRBJ2-1 | TRBV27 | .
CASSLVGAGELFF | TGTGCCAGCAGCTTAGTTGGGGCCGGGGAGCTGTTTTTT | . | TRBJ2-2 | TRBV7-9 | .
CASSLIPQSSYEQYF | TGTGCCAGCAGTTTAATCCCCCAAAGCTCCTACGAGCAGTACTTC | . | TRBJ2-7 | TRBV28 | .
CASSPQGGPGLGAEQFF | TGTGCCAGCAGCCCTCAGGGAGGACCGGGACTAGGTGCGGAGCAGTTCTTC | TRBD2 | TRBJ2-1 | TRBV9 | .
CAWSLSGSSYNSPLHF | TGTGCCTGGAGTTTGTCGGGGAGCTCCTATAATTCACCCCTCCACTTT | . | TRBJ1-6 | TRBV30 | .
CASSQVGLGTRLFF | TGCGCCAGCAGCCAAGTTGGGTTAGGGACACGACTGTTTTTT | . | TRBJ1-4 | TRBV4-1 | .
CASSMLQGRGKIHGYTF | TGTGCCAGTAGTATGCTGCAGGGGAGGGGAAAGATCCATGGCTACACCTTC | . | TRBJ1-2 | TRBV19 | .
CASSLMGGQGLMVDQPQHF | TGTGCCAGCAGCCTAATGGGGGGGCAGGGCTTGATGGTGGATCAGCCCCAGCATTTT | . | TRBJ1-5 | TRBV5-6 | .
CASSYETGIFNTEAFF | TGTGCCAGCAGTTACGAGACAGGTATTTTCAACACTGAAGCTTTCTTT | . | TRBJ1-1 | TRBV6-2/TRBV6-3 | .
CATSRGLQQGYKETQYF | TGTGCCACCAGCAGAGGCCTACAACAGGGATACAAAGAGACCCAGTACTTC | . | TRBJ2-5 | TRBV15 | once
CASSLVRNEQFF | TGTGCCAGCAGCTTAGTCAGAAATGAGCAGTTCTTC | . | TRBJ2-1 | TRBV7-2 | .
CASSIFGQFNQPQHF | TGTGCCAGTAGTATATTTGGACAGTTCAATCAGCCCCAGCATTTT | . | TRBJ1-5 | TRBV19 | .
CASSTPSDSGIGEKLFF | TGTGCCAGCAGCACCCCCTCGGACAGCGGGATTGGGGAAAAACTGTTTTTT | . | TRBJ1-4 | TRBV7-3 | .
CASSQVRLAGVPTFLNEQFF | TGTGCCAGCAGCCAAGTGAGACTAGCGGGAGTCCCCACTTTTCTAAATGAGCAGTTCTTC | TRBD2 | TRBJ2-1 | TRBV14 | .
CASSYSGGLYGYTF | TGTGCCAGCAGTTACTCCGGAGGACTCTATGGCTACACCTTC | . | TRBJ1-2 | TRBV6-5 | .
CASSFSGTGVAYGYTF | TGTGCCAGCAGCTTCTCGGGGACAGGGGTCGCCTATGGCTACACCTTC | TRBD1 | TRBJ1-2 | TRBV7-9 | .
CASSLATGGWYTF | TGTGCCAGCAGCTTAGCTACAGGGGGTTGGTACACCTTC | TRBD1 | TRBJ1-2 | TRBV7-2 | .
CASSPEGIQETQYF | TGTGCCAGCAGCCCTGAAGGGATTCAAGAGACCCAGTACTTC | . | TRBJ2-5 | TRBV9 | .
CASGDRLYGYTF | TGTGCCAGTGGAGACAGGCTCTATGGCTACACCTTC | . | TRBJ1-2 | TRBV19 | .
CASRSWPEGELFF | TGTGCCAGCAGGAGTTGGCCTGAGGGGGAGCTGTTTTTT | . | TRBJ2-2 | TRBV6-5 | .
CASRSGAGNTIYF | TGTGCCAGTAGGTCAGGGGCTGGAAACACCATATATTTT | . | TRBJ1-3 | TRBV19 | .
CASSSDRGHQNIQYF | TGTGCCAGTAGTTCGGACAGGGGCCACCAAAACATTCAGTACTTC | TRBD1 | TRBJ2-4 | TRBV19 | .
CASSPDGERGRINGELFF | TGTGCCAGCAGCCCCGATGGGGAAAGGGGGCGCATAAACGGGGAGCTGTTTTTT | TRBD1 | TRBJ2-2 | TRBV5-5 | .
CASRPWGTYGYTF | TGTGCCAGCAGACCTTGGGGCACCTATGGCTACACCTTC | . | TRBJ1-2 | TRBV11-2 | .
CASTGQTNTGELFF | TGTGCCAGTACTGGGCAGACGAACACCGGGGAGCTGTTTTTT | . | TRBJ2-2 | TRBV19 | .
CASRGGVDQPQHF | TGTGCCAGCAGGGGGGGCGTCGATCAGCCCCAGCATTTT | . | TRBJ1-5 | TRBV27 | .
CASSNLGASYNEQFF | TGTGCCAGCAGCAACCTTGGGGCATCCTACAATGAGCAGTTCTTC | . | TRBJ2-1 | TRBV6-5 | .
CASTLRDPSYNEQFF | TGTGCCAGCACCCTCAGAGACCCATCCTACAATGAGCAGTTCTTC | . | TRBJ2-1 | TRBV27 | .
CASSIRGIGQPQHF | TGTGCCAGTAGTATCAGGGGAATAGGTCAGCCCCAGCATTTT | . | TRBJ1-5 | TRBV19 | .
CASSAPRGGAFF | TGTGCCAGCAGCGCCCCACGAGGAGGCGCTTTCTTT | . | TRBJ1-1 | TRBV5-6 | .
CASSYSYKQETQYF | TGTGCCAGCAGTTACTCGTACAAGCAAGAGACCCAGTACTTC | . | TRBJ2-5 | TRBV6-2/TRBV6-3 | few
CASSLRGAGNQPQHF | TGTGCCAGCAGTCTCAGGGGGGCTGGCAATCAGCCCCAGCATTTT | TRBD1 | TRBJ1-5 | TRBV6-2/TRBV6-3 | .
CASGALAGGKNEQFF | TGTGCCAGTGGGGCACTAGCGGGGGGAAAGAATGAGCAGTTCTTC | TRBD2 | TRBJ2-1 | TRBV2 | .
CASSLGLDYNSPLHF | TGTGCCAGCAGCTTGGGCCTAGACTATAATTCACCCCTCCACTTT | . | TRBJ1-6 | TRBV5-4 | once
CASSARAAGGSYEQYF | TGTGCCAGCAGCGCAAGGGCAGCGGGGGGCTCCTACGAGCAGTACTTC | TRBD2 | TRBJ2-7 | TRBV7-6 | .
CASKGAANSPLHF | TGTGCCAGCAAAGGGGCCGCAAATTCACCCCTCCACTTT | . | TRBJ1-6 | TRBV12-3/TRBV12-4 | .
CASSPTRTGPYGYTF | TGCGCCAGCAGCCCTACTCGGACAGGGCCCTATGGCTACACCTTC | TRBD1 | TRBJ1-2 | TRBV5-1 | .
CASGRPSGANVLTF | TGTGCCAGCGGGCGGCCCTCTGGGGCCAACGTCCTGACTTTC | . | TRBJ2-6 | TRBV3-1/TRBV3-2 | .